This T cell receptor (beta chain) stems from a study of beta chain features in type 1 diabetes. Study results and caveats: Since sequencing was performed on cDNA, cells with high TCR expression could be over-represented.

The study reverse transcribed the entire isolated RNA, so it sequenced expressed TCRB transcripts. Data came from immunoSEQ multiplex PCR; TCRdb stores just in-frame clones and leaves some out. The profile shows about 290,000 clones, approximately 8.1% of them singletons. Sort purity for all populations was recorded as exceeding 98%. For this clone: Its matching antigen is unknown.

The CDR3 extends over 14 amino acids. Germline CDR1 and CDR2: SGHRS and YFSETQ. Trimming cost V 4 bases and J 2 bases, with 11 bases left between them. The material sequenced was central memory CD4+ T cells from blood. The sequence was obtained from a young woman in good health. The chain has TRBV5-1 and TRBJ2-3, with D possibly being TRBD1 (6 bases). The CDR3 DNA reads TGCGCCAGCAGCCCGGACAGTAACACAGATACGCAGTATTTT. It yields the protein CASSPDSNTDTQYF.